The clone carrying this T cell receptor (beta chain) was seen only a few times. As yet, its antigen is unknown. The data originate from a study of cytomegalovirus exposure and HLA in healthy donors. Study-level findings and limits: Most TCR sequences were seen very rarely across donors, but some public TCRs occurred in many. Some V segments could not be told apart, so they were left out, TRBV6-2 and TRBV6-3 among them.

The PCR ran on 60 Vbeta and 13 Jbeta primers. TCRdb's copy holds only in-frame clones and misses some; the assay was immunoSEQ multiplex PCR. The data contain 130,000 or so clones, around 70% of them singletons. This CDR3 is built from 15 residues. Unmatched junction bases numbered 10, after V lost 6 bases and J lost 4 bases. Germline CDR1 is MNHEY and CDR2 is SMNVEV (reference sequence). Specimen: PBMCs. The rearrangement links TRBV27 to TRBJ2-3; 7 positions agree with TRBD1. The TCR was taken from a woman aged 40 to 50 in good health and CMV-seropositive. The CDR3 sequence is CASSQKQGIADTQYF. The CDR3 coding sequence is TGTGCCAGCAGCCAGAAACAGGGGATCGCAGATACGCAGTATTTT.